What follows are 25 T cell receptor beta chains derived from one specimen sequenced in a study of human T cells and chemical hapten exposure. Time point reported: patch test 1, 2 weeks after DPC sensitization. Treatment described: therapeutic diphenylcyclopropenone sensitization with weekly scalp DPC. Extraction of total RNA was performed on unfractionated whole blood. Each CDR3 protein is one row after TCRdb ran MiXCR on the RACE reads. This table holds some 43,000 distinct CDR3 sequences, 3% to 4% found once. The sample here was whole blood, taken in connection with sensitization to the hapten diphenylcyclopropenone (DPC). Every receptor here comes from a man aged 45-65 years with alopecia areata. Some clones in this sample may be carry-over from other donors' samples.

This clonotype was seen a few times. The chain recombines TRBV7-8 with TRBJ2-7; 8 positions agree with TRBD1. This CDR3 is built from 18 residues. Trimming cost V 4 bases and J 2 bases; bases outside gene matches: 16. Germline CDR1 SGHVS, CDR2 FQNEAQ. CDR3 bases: TGTGCCAGCAGCTCGATCCCGGGACAGGCCTCAGAGGCCTACGAGCAGTACTTC. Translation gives CASSSIPGQASEAYEQYF.

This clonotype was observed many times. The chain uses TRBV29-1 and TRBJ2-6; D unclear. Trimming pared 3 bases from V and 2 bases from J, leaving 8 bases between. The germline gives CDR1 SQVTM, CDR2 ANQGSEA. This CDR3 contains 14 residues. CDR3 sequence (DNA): TGCAGCGTTGAGAATATAGCTGGGGCCAACGTCCTGACTTTC. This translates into CSVENIAGANVLTF.

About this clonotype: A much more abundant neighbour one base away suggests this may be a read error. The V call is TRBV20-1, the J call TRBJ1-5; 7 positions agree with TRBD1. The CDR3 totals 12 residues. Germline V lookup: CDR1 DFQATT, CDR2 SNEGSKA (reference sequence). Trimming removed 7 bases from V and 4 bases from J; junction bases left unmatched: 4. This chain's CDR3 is CSEAGGNQPQHF. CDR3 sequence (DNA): TGCAGTGAGGCAGGGGGGAATCAGCCCCAGCATTTT.

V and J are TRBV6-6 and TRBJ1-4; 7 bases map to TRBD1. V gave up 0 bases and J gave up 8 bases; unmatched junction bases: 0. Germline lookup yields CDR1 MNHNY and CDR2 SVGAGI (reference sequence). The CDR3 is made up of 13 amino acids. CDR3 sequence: CASSYSDREKLFF. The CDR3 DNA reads TGTGCCAGCAGTTACTCGGACAGGGAAAAACTGTTTTTT.

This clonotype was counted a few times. CDR3 region: CSARARGTGTGELFF. The CDR3 nucleotides are TGCAGTGCTAGAGCCAGGGGGACCGGCACCGGGGAGCTGTTTTTT. This chain connects TRBV20-1 to TRBJ2-2; TRBD1 aligns across 7 bases. The germline V gene encodes CDR1 DFQATT and CDR2 SNEGSKA (reference sequence). CDR3 size: 15 residues. The V segment lost 1 base and the J segment 4 bases; nucleotides outside the gene matches: 6.

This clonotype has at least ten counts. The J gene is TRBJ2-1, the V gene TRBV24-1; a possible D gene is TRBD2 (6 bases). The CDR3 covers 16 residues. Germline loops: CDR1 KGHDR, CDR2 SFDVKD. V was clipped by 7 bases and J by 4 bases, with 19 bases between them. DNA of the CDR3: TGTGCCACCAGCTCCTTGGGGAGCGGGCTTTACAATGAGCAGTTCTTC. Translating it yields CATSSLGSGLYNEQFF.

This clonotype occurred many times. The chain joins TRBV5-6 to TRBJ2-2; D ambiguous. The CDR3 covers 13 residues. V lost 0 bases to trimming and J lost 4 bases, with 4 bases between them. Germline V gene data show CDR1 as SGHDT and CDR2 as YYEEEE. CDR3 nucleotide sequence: TGTGCCAGCAGCTTGGTAGCCACCGGGGAGCTGTTTTTT. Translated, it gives CASSLVATGELFF.

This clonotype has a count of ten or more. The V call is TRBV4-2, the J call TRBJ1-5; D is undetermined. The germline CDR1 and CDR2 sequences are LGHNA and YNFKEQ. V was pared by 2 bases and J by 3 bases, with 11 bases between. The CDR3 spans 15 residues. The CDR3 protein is CASSQFKQNNQPQHF. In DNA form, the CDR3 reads TGTGCCAGCAGCCAATTTAAACAGAACAATCAGCCCCAGCATTTT.

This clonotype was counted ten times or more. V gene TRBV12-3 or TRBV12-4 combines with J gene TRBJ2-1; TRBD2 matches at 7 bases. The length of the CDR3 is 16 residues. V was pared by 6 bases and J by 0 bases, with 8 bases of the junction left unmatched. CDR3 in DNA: TGTGCCAGCAGGCAGGGACTACCCGACTCCTACAATGAGCAGTTCTTC. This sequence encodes CASRQGLPDSYNEQFF.

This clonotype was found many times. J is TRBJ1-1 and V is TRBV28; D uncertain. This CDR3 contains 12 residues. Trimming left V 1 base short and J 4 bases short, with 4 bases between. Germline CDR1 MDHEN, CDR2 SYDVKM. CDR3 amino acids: CASSLLGTEAFF. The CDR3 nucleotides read TGTGCCAGCAGTTTATTGGGCACTGAAGCTTTCTTT.

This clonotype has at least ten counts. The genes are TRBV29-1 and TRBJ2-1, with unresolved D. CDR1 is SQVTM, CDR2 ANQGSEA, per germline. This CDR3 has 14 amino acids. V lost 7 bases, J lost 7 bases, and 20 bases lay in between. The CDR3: CSADGLVLGNEQFF. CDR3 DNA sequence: TGCAGCGCCGATGGCCTAGTCCTCGGGAATGAGCAGTTCTTC.

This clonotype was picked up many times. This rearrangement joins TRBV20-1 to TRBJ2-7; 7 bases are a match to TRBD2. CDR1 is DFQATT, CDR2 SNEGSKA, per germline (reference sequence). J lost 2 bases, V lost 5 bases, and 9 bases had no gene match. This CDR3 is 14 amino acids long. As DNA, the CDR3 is TGCAGTGCTGCTAAACTAGCGCCTCCCTACGAGCAGTACTTC. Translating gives CSAAKLAPPYEQYF.

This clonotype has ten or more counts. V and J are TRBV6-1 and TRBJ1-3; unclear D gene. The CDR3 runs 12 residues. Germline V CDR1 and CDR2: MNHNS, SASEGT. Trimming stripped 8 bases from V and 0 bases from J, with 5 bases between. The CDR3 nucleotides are TGTGCCAGCCCGTCCTCTGGAAACACCATATATTTT. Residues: CASPSSGNTIYF.

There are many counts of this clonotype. CDR3 coding DNA: TGCAGTGCTAGTTCGGGTAGCGGGAGAGTCTCCTACAATGAGCAGTTCTTC. This translates into CSASSGSGRVSYNEQFF. The chain joins TRBV20-1 to TRBJ2-1, with TRBD2 identical over 9 bases. After removal of 3 bases from V and 0 bases from J, the junction contained 9 bases not matched to a gene. The germline V gene encodes CDR1 DFQATT and CDR2 SNEGSKA (reference sequence). This CDR3 spans 17 amino acids.

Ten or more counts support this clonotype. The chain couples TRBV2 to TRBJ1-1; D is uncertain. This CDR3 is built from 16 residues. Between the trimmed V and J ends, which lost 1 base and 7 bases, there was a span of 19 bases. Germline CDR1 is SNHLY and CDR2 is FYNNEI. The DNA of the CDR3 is TGTGCCAGCAGTGAAGAGGCCGTCGGATCCGGCGGTGAAGCTTTCTTT. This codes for CASSEEAVGSGGEAFF. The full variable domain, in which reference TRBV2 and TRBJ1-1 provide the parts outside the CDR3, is EPEVTQTPSHQVTQMGQEVILRCVPISNHLYFYWYRQILGQKVEFLVSFYNNEISEKSEIFDDQFSVERPDGSNFTLKIRSTKLEDSAMYFCASSEEAVGSGGEAFFGQGTRLTVV.

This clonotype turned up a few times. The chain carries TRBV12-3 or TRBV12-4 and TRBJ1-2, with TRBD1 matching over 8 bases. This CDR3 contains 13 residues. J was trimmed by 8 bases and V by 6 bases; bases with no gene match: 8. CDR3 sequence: CASRPRGLEGYTF. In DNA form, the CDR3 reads TGTGCCAGCAGGCCCAGGGGGCTGGAAGGCTACACCTTC.

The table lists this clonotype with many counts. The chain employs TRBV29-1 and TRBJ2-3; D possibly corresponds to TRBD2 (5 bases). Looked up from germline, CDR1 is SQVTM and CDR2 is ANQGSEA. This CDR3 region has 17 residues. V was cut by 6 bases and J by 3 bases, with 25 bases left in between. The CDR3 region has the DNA TGCAGCGTCTCGACCGTACTAGGGAGTGTTAGGACAGATACGCAGTATTTT. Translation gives CSVSTVLGSVRTDTQYF.

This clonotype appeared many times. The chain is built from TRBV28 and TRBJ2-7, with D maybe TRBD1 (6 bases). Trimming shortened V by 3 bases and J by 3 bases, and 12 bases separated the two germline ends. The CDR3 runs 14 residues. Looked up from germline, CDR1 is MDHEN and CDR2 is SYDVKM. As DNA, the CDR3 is TGTGCCAGCAGTTTCCGACAGGAGTACTACGAGCAGTACTTC. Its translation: CASSFRQEYYEQYF.

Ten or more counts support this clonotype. The CDR3, as DNA: TGTGCCAGCAGTGTTTTCGTTGGAAGCAATCAGCCCCAGCATTTT. Encoded protein: CASSVFVGSNQPQHF. The rearrangement uses TRBV12-3 or TRBV12-4 and TRBJ1-5; D is unclear. V was cut by 5 bases and J by 1 base, with 12 bases left in between. This CDR3 region has 15 residues.

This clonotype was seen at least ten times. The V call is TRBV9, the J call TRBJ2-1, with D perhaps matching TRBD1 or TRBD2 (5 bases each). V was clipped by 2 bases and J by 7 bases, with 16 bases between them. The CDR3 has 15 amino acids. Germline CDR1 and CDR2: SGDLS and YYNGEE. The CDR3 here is CASSVGTINTNEQFF. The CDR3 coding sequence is TGTGCCAGCAGCGTCGGGACCATCAACACTAATGAGCAGTTCTTC.

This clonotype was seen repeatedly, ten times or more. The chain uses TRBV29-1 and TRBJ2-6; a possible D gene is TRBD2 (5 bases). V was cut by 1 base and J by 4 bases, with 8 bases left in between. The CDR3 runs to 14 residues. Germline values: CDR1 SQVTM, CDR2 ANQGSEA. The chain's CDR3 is CSVEGGAGANVLTF. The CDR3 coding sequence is TGCAGCGTTGAAGGGGGAGCAGGGGCCAACGTCCTGACTTTC.

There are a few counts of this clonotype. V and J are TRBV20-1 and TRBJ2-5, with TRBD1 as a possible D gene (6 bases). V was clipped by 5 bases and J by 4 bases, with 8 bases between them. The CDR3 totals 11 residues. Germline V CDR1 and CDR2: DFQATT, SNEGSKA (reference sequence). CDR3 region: CSAPQGETQYF. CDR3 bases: TGCAGTGCTCCACAGGGAGAGACCCAGTACTTC.

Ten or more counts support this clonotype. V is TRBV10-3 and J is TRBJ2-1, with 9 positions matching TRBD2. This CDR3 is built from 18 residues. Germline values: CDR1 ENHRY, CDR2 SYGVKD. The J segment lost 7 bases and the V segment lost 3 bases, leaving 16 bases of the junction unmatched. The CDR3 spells CAISELTGSSGVQNEQFF. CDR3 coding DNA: TGTGCCATCAGTGAACTGACAGGGTCTAGCGGGGTACAGAATGAGCAGTTCTTC.

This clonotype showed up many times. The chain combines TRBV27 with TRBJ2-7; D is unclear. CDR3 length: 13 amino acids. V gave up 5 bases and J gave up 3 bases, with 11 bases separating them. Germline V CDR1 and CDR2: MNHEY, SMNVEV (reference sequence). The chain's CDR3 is CASSPRPNYEQYF. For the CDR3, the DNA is TGTGCCAGCAGTCCCCGACCGAACTACGAGCAGTACTTC.

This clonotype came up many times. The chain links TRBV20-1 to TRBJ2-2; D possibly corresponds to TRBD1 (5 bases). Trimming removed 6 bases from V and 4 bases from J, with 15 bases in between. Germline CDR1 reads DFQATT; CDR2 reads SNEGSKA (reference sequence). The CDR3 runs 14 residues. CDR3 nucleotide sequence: TGCAGTGCCCATCAGGGTATCAGCACCGGGGAGCTGTTTTTT. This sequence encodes CSAHQGISTGELFF.